The rows below give T cell receptor beta chains drawn from one sample of a study of T cells in Graves' hyperthyroidism and ophthalmopathy. TCRdb reprocessed the multiplex PCR reads with MiXCR, giving one entry per CDR3 protein. This table has a few hundred thousand distinct CDR3 sequences, more than 15% appearing once. What was sequenced was blood. These receptors came from a woman aged 40 to 50 with Graves' ophthalmopathy. The CDR3 runs from the conserved cysteine through the conserved F or W. Fields, in order: CDR3 protein, CDR3 DNA, J gene, D gene, V gene, clone size. A D gene is named only where the DNA matches it firmly. A row's size may be missing; if present it is once, few, many or a size class.

CDR3: CASSLQGANTEAFF
DNA: TGTGCCAGCAGCTTACAGGGGGCGAATACTGAAGCTTTCTTT
J: TRBJ1-1
D: TRBD1
V: TRBV27
size: many

CDR3: CSAREGLAGGDEQFF
DNA: TGCAGTGCTAGAGAGGGCCTAGCGGGAGGGGATGAGCAGTTCTTC
J: TRBJ2-1
D: TRBD2
V: TRBV20-1
size: NA

CDR3: CASSLSWDRDRQYF
DNA: TGTGCCAGCAGTTTATCGTGGGACAGGGACCGGCAGTACTTC
J: TRBJ2-7
D: TRBD1
V: TRBV27
size: NA

CDR3: CASSPAHGIQYF
DNA: TGTGCCAGCTCACCAGCCCACGGGATTCAGTACTTC
J: TRBJ2-4
D: NA
V: TRBV18
size: many

CDR3: CASSQVGGSNYGYTF
DNA: TGCGCCAGCAGCCAAGTGGGGGGGTCCAACTATGGCTACACCTTC
J: TRBJ1-2
D: NA
V: TRBV4-1
size: few

CDR3: CASTPGTSFADTQYF
DNA: TGTGCCAGTACCCCCGGGACTAGCTTTGCAGATACGCAGTATTTT
J: TRBJ2-3
D: TRBD2
V: TRBV19
size: NA

CDR3: CASSVGTALQEIQYF
DNA: TGTGCCAGCAGCGTCGGGACAGCCCTACAAGAGATCCAGTACTTC
J: TRBJ2-5
D: TRBD1
V: TRBV9
size: NA

CDR3: CASSLIRGGLETQYF
DNA: TGTGCCAGCAGCTTAATACGGGGGGGCCTTGAGACCCAGTACTTC
J: TRBJ2-5
D: TRBD2
V: TRBV11-2
size: many

CDR3: CASSPRGRTNEKLFF
DNA: TGCGCCAGCAGCCCCAGGGGGCGAACTAATGAAAAACTGTTTTTT
J: TRBJ1-4
D: TRBD1
V: TRBV5-1
size: few

CDR3: CASSFERGPTETQYF
DNA: TGTGCCAGCAGCTTTGAGCGGGGGCCCACGGAGACCCAGTACTTC
J: TRBJ2-5
D: TRBD2
V: TRBV11-3
size: NA

CDR3: CASRLEAVPFVETQYF
DNA: TGCGCCAGCAGATTGGAGGCCGTTCCGTTTGTGGAGACCCAGTACTTC
J: TRBJ2-5
D: NA
V: TRBV5-1
size: few

CDR3: CASSLPEQAILHF
DNA: TGTGCCAGCAGTCTACCCGAACAGGCTATTCTCCACTTT
J: TRBJ1-6
D: NA
V: TRBV28
size: few

CDR3: CASSVGGTMAEQYF
DNA: TGTGCCAGCAGCGTAGGGGGGACAATGGCCGAGCAGTACTTC
J: TRBJ2-7
D: NA
V: TRBV9
size: few

CDR3: CASTDKGSEAFF
DNA: TGTGCCAGCACCGATAAAGGCTCTGAAGCTTTCTTT
J: TRBJ1-1
D: NA
V: TRBV11-2
size: NA

CDR3: CASRSPRGGLQQWSAQYF
DNA: TGTGCCAGCAGATCCCCGCGGGGCGGACTTCAACAATGGAGTGCCCAGTACTTC
J: TRBJ2-5
D: NA
V: TRBV11-2
size: NA

CDR3: CASSVAVGRRDEQFF
DNA: TGTGCCAGCAGCGTAGCGGTAGGGAGGAGAGATGAGCAGTTCTTC
J: TRBJ2-1
D: NA
V: TRBV9
size: NA

CDR3: CASSQVGRISGANVLTF
DNA: TGTGCCAGCAGCCAAGTTGGGCGGATCTCTGGGGCCAACGTCCTGACTTTC
J: TRBJ2-6
D: NA
V: TRBV3-1
size: few

CDR3: CASSEALTANNSPLHF
DNA: TGTGCCAGCAGTGAAGCATTAACAGCAAATAATTCACCCCTCCACTTT
J: TRBJ1-6
D: NA
V: TRBV6-1
size: NA

CDR3: CASSIEDSSYEQYF
DNA: TGTGCCAGTAGTATTGAGGATAGCTCCTACGAGCAGTACTTC
J: TRBJ2-7
D: NA
V: TRBV19
size: NA

CDR3: CASTSDRVSYEQYF
DNA: TGTGCCAGCACTTCGGACAGGGTTTCCTACGAGCAGTACTTC
J: TRBJ2-7
D: TRBD1
V: TRBV6-5
size: NA

CDR3: CASSLSRDRGHEQYF
DNA: TGTGCCAGCAGTTTATCCCGGGACAGGGGCCACGAGCAGTACTTC
J: TRBJ2-7
D: TRBD1
V: TRBV28
size: few

CDR3: CASSLASLAGDNEQFF
DNA: TGCGCCAGCAGCTTGGCGTCCCTAGCGGGAGACAATGAGCAGTTCTTC
J: TRBJ2-1
D: TRBD2
V: TRBV5-1
size: many

CDR3: CAWKGSNNEQFF
DNA: TGTGCCTGGAAAGGCAGCAACAATGAGCAGTTCTTC
J: TRBJ2-1
D: NA
V: TRBV30
size: NA

CDR3: CASSPRDRGYEQFF
DNA: TGTGCCAGCTCACCCCGGGACAGGGGGTATGAGCAGTTCTTC
J: TRBJ2-1
D: TRBD1
V: TRBV18
size: many

CDR3: CSVEGSKAGQFF
DNA: TGCAGCGTTGAAGGCAGTAAGGCGGGGCAGTTCTTC
J: TRBJ2-1
D: NA
V: TRBV29-1
size: few

CDR3: CAISESGTSGARAYF
DNA: TGTGCCATCAGTGAGTCTGGGACTAGCGGGGCCCGCGCGTACTTC
J: TRBJ2-5
D: TRBD2
V: TRBV10-3
size: once

CDR3: CSAPNAGASTDTQYF
DNA: TGCAGTGCCCCCAATGCGGGAGCTAGCACAGATACGCAGTATTTT
J: TRBJ2-3
D: TRBD2
V: TRBV20-1
size: many

CDR3: CASSVGLLAGELFF
DNA: TGCGCCAGCAGCGTGGGACTGCTGGCCGGGGAGCTGTTTTTT
J: TRBJ2-2
D: NA
V: TRBV5-1
size: NA

CDR3: CASSRGVGAGSEAFF
DNA: TGCGCCAGCAGCCGGGGGGTGGGAGCGGGTTCTGAAGCTTTCTTT
J: TRBJ1-1
D: NA
V: TRBV5-1
size: few

CDR3: CAWILGLAGGPWTDTQYF
DNA: TGTGCCTGGATCCTAGGACTAGCGGGAGGGCCGTGGACAGATACGCAGTATTTT
J: TRBJ2-3
D: TRBD2
V: TRBV30
size: many

CDR3: CATSDPGGDSYTDTQYF
DNA: TGTGCCACCAGTGACCCTGGGGGGGACAGCTACACAGATACGCAGTATTTT
J: TRBJ2-3
D: NA
V: TRBV24-1
size: many

CDR3: CSVEPSGAGTGTQYF
DNA: TGCAGCGTTGAACCTAGCGGGGCCGGGACAGGGACCCAGTACTTC
J: TRBJ2-5
D: NA
V: TRBV29-1
size: NA

CDR3: CASGVDRGPKYQETQYF
DNA: TGTGCCAGCGGGGTGGACAGGGGCCCTAAGTACCAAGAGACCCAGTACTTC
J: TRBJ2-5
D: TRBD1
V: TRBV28
size: many

CDR3: CATSSFGTAIDEAFF
DNA: TGTGCCACCAGCTCTTTTGGGACCGCTATAGATGAAGCTTTCTTT
J: TRBJ1-1
D: NA
V: TRBV15
size: NA

CDR3: CASRRGSEAFF
DNA: TGCGCCAGCAGGAGAGGCTCTGAAGCTTTCTTT
J: TRBJ1-1
D: NA
V: TRBV4-1
size: NA

CDR3: CASSQDRRTGYTSGDYEQYF
DNA: TGTGCCAGCAGCCAAGACAGGCGGACAGGGTATACTAGCGGAGACTACGAGCAGTACTTC
J: TRBJ2-7
D: NA
V: TRBV3-1
size: many

CDR3: CASSPERAGGNTGELFF
DNA: TGTGCCAGCAGCCCCGAAAGGGCAGGGGGCAACACCGGGGAGCTGTTTTTT
J: TRBJ2-2
D: TRBD1
V: TRBV3-1
size: many

CDR3: CARGGLARETQYF
DNA: TGTGCCAGGGGGGGACTAGCGAGAGAGACCCAGTACTTC
J: TRBJ2-5
D: TRBD2
V: TRBV11-2
size: few

CDR3: CASRQGGYNEQFF
DNA: TGTGCCAGTAGGCAGGGGGGCTACAATGAGCAGTTCTTC
J: TRBJ2-1
D: NA
V: TRBV19
size: NA

CDR3: CASSAWASSGNTIYF
DNA: TGTGCCAGCAGTGCATGGGCAAGCTCTGGAAACACCATATATTTT
J: TRBJ1-3
D: NA
V: TRBV2
size: few

CDR3: CASSLTGFKETQYF
DNA: TGTGCCAGCAGCTTGACAGGGTTTAAGGAGACCCAGTACTTC
J: TRBJ2-5
D: TRBD1
V: TRBV7-6
size: few

CDR3: CASSPLGGQGRETQYF
DNA: TGTGCCAGCAGCCCACTCGGGGGTCAGGGTCGGGAGACCCAGTACTTC
J: TRBJ2-5
D: NA
V: TRBV28
size: few

CDR3: CASSRPGAGGSYEQYF
DNA: TGTGCCAGCAGCCGGCCAGGAGCGGGAGGCTCCTACGAGCAGTACTTC
J: TRBJ2-7
D: TRBD2
V: TRBV7-9
size: many

CDR3: CASSEELRTQYF
DNA: TGTGCCAGCAGTGAAGAATTGCGGACCCAGTACTTC
J: TRBJ2-5
D: NA
V: TRBV2
size: many

CDR3: CASSFQQGVTEAFF
DNA: TGTGCCAGCAGCTTTCAGCAGGGGGTCACTGAAGCTTTCTTT
J: TRBJ1-1
D: TRBD1
V: TRBV11-2
size: NA

CDR3: CASGLEPRGGGYTF
DNA: TGTGCTAGTGGTTTAGAACCCCGGGGGGGAGGCTACACCTTC
J: TRBJ1-2
D: NA
V: TRBV12-5
size: NA

CDR3: CAWSVGGWIVDEQYF
DNA: TGTGCCTGGAGTGTAGGGGGGTGGATCGTCGACGAGCAGTACTTC
J: TRBJ2-7
D: NA
V: TRBV30
size: many

CDR3: CSANPLTGHQYEQYF
DNA: TGCAGTGCTAATCCCCTTACGGGACATCAGTACGAGCAGTACTTC
J: TRBJ2-7
D: NA
V: TRBV20-1
size: few

CDR3: CASSDSGLAGGWTGELFF
DNA: TGTGCCAGCAGTGATTCGGGACTAGCGGGAGGTTGGACCGGGGAGCTGTTTTTT
J: TRBJ2-2
D: TRBD2
V: TRBV6-1
size: NA

CDR3: CASSLVKGPAPLHF
DNA: TGTGCCAGCAGCTTAGTAAAGGGGCCAGCACCCCTCCACTTT
J: TRBJ1-6
D: NA
V: TRBV7-2
size: few